This TCR beta chain came from a study of blood T cell repertoires in COVID-19. Study-wide context: In each case, the material was cDNA or gDNA derived from T cells, B-cell-depleted T cells, or PBMCs.

Enrolled during active infection, Seattle patients were then followed longitudinally. This clone was detected only once. As originally analysed: Amplification of reference gene primers provided the estimated nucleated cell counts. The protocol was immunoSEQ multiplex PCR, while the TCRdb copy is restricted to in-frame clones and leaves out a portion. V, J and clone size are those of that table, while D and trimming were read from the DNA. The profile shows nearly 350,000 clones, 80% to 90% of them singletons. This CDR3 contains 15 residues. The germline CDR1 and CDR2 sequences are LNHDA and SQIVND (reference sequence). The V segment lost 2 bases and the J segment 3 bases; nucleotides outside the gene matches: 2.

The chain employs TRBV19 and TRBJ2-1; 9 bases are a match to TRBD2. Sequenced: peripheral blood. The receptor comes from a woman aged 45-65 years with COVID-19, enrolled during active disease. The CDR3 DNA is TGTGCCAGTAGTATATTAGCGGGAGACTACAATGAGCAGTTCTTC. It yields the protein CASSILAGDYNEQFF.